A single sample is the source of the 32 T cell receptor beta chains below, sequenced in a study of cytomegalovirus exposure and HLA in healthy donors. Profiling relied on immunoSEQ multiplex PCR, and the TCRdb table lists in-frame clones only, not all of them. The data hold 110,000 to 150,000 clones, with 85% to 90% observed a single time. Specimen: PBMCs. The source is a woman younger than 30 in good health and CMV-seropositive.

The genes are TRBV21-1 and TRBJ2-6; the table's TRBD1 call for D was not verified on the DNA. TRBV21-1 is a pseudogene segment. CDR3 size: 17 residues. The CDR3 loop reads CASSLPIQQSRANVLTF. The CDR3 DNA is TGTGCCAGCAGCCTCCCAATACAACAAAGTCGGGCCAACGTCCTGACTTTC.

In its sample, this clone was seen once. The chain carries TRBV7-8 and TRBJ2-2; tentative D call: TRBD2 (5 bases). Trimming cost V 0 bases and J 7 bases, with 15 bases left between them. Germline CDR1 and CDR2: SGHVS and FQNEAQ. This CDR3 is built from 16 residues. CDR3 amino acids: CASSLAFEGNGGELFF. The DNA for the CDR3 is TGTGCCAGCAGCTTAGCGTTTGAGGGAAACGGCGGGGAGCTGTTTTTT.

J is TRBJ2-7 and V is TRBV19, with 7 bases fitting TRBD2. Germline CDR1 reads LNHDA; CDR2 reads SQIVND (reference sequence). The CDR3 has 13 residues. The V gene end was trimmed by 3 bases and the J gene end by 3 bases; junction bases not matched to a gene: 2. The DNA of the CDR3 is TGTGCCAGTAGTATTGGGGGGGGCTACGAGCAGTACTTC. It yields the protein CASSIGGGYEQYF.

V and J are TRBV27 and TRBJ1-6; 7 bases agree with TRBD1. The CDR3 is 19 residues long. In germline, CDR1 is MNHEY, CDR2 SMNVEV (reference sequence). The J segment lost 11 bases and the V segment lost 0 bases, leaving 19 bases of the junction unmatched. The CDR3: CASSLSRPTGSRGGPPLHF. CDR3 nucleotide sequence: TGTGCCAGCAGTTTATCTCGGCCGACAGGGAGTCGGGGGGGCCCACCCCTCCACTTT.

In nucleotides, the CDR3 is TGTGCCAGCAGCTTGGATAGCCAGGGTCGCGAGCAGTACTTC. Translating it yields CASSLDSQGREQYF. The chain joins TRBV5-4 to TRBJ2-7; TRBD1 is a possible D gene (5 bases). CDR3 length: 14 amino acids. Trimming pared 0 bases from V and 6 bases from J, leaving 13 bases between. CDR1 SGHNT and CDR2 YYREEE come from the germline V gene (reference sequence). Full variable domain (rest looked up from reference TRBV5-4 and TRBJ2-7): ETGVTQSPTHLIKTRGQQVTLRCSSQSGHNTVSWYQQALGQGPQFIFQYYREEENGRGNFPPRFSGLQFPNYSSELNVNALELDDSALYLCASSLDSQGREQYFGPGTRLTVT.

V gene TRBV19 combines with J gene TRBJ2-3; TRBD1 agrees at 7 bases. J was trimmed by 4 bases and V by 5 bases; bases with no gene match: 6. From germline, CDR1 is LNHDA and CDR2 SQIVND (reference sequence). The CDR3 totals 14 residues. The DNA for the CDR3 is TGTGCCAGTAGTCATCGACAGGGAGCAGATACGCAGTATTTT. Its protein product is CASSHRQGADTQYF.

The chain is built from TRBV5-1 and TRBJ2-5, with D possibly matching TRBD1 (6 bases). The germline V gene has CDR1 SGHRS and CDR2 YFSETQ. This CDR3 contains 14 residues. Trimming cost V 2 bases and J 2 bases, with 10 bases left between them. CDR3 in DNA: TGCGCCAGCAGCTTCGGCAGGGGACAAGAGACCCAGTACTTC. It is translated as CASSFGRGQETQYF.

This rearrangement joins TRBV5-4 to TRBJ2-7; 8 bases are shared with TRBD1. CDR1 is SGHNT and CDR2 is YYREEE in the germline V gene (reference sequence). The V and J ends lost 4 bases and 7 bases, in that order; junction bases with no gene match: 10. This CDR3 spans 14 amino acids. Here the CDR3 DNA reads TGTGCCAGCAGCCCCTCCAGGGGGCGCGGGGAGCAGTACTTC. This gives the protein CASSPSRGRGEQYF. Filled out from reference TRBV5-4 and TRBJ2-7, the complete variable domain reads ETGVTQSPTHLIKTRGQQVTLRCSSQSGHNTVSWYQQALGQGPQFIFQYYREEENGRGNFPPRFSGLQFPNYSSELNVNALELDDSALYLCASSPSRGRGEQYFGPGTRLTVT.

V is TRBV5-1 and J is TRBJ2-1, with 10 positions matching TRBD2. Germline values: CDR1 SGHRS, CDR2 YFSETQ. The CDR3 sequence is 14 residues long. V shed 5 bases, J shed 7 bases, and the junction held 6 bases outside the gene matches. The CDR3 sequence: CASREAGGLNEQFF. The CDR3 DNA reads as TGCGCCAGCAGGGAAGCGGGGGGGCTAAATGAGCAGTTCTTC. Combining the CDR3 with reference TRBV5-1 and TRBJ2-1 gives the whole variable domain KAGVTQTPRYLIKTRGQQVTLSCSPISGHRSVSWYQQTPGQGLQFLFEYFSETQRNKGNFPGRFSGRQFSNSRSEMNVSTLELGDSALYLCASREAGGLNEQFFGPGTRLTVL.

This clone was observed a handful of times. CDR3 in amino acids: CASSLERSNQPQHF. In DNA, the CDR3 is TGTGCCAGCAGTTTAGAGAGGAGCAATCAGCCCCAGCATTTT. The rearrangement joins TRBV28 to TRBJ1-5; D unresolved. The CDR3 has 14 residues. V was pared by 2 bases and J by 1 base, with 6 bases between. The germline gives CDR1 MDHEN, CDR2 SYDVKM.

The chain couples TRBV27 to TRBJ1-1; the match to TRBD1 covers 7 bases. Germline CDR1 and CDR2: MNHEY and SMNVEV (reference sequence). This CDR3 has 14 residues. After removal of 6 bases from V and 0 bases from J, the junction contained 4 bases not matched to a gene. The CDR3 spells CASSPQGLNTEAFF. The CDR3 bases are TGTGCCAGCAGCCCACAGGGGCTGAACACTGAAGCTTTCTTT.

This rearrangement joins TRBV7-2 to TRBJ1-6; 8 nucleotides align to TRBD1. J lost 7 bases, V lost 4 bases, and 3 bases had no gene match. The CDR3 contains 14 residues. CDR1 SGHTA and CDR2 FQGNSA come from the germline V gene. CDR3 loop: CASSSTGGNSPLHF. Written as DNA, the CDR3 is TGTGCCAGCAGCTCCACAGGGGGGAATTCACCCCTCCACTTT.

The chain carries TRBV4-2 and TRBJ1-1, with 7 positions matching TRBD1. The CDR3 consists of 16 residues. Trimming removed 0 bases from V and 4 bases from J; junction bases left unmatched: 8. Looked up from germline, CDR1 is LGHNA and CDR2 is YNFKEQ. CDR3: CASSQDWDSRSTEAFF. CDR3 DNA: TGTGCCAGCAGCCAAGATTGGGACAGCCGGAGCACTGAAGCTTTCTTT.

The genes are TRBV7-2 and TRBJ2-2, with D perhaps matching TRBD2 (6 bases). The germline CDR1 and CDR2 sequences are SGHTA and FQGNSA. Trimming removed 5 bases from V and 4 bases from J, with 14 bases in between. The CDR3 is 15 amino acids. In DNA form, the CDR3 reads TGTGCCAGCAGCCCCCCGGGACTCCCCACCGGGGAGCTGTTTTTT. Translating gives CASSPPGLPTGELFF.

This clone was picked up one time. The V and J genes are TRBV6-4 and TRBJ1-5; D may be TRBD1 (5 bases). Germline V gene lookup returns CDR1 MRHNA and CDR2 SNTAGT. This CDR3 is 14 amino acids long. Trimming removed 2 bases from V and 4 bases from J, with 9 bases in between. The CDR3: CASSDGGGNQPQHF. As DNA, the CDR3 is TGTGCCAGCAGTGACGGGGGGGGGAATCAGCCCCAGCATTTT.

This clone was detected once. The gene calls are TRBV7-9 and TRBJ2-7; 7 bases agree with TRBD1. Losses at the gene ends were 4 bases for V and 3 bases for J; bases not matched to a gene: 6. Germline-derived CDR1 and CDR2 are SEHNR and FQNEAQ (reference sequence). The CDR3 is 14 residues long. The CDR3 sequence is CASSSTAGGYEQYF. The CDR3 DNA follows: TGTGCCAGCAGCTCCACGGCAGGGGGCTACGAGCAGTACTTC.

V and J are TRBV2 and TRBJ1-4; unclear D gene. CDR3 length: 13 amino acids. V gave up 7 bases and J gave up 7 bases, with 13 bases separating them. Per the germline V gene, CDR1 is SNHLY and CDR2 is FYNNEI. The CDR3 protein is CASNTQVTEKLFF. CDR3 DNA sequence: TGTGCCAGCAATACTCAGGTCACTGAAAAACTGTTTTTT.

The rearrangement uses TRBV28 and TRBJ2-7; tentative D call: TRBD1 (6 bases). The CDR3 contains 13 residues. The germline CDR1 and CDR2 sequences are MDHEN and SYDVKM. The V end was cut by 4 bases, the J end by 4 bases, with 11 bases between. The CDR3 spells CASSSAQGYEQYF. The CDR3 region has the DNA TGTGCCAGCAGTTCCGCACAGGGTTACGAGCAGTACTTC.

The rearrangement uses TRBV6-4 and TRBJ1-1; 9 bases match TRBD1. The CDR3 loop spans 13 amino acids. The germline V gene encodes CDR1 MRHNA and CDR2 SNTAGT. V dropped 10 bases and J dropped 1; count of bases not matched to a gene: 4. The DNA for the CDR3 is TGTGCCACCCGGGACAGGGAGAACACTGAAGCTTTCTTT. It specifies CATRDRENTEAFF.

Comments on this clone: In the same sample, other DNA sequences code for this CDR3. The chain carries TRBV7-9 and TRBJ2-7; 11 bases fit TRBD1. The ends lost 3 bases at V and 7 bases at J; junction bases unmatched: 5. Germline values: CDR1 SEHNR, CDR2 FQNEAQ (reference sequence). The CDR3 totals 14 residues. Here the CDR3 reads CASSFGQGAREQYF. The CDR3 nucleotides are TGTGCCAGCAGCTTCGGACAGGGGGCGCGGGAGCAGTACTTC.

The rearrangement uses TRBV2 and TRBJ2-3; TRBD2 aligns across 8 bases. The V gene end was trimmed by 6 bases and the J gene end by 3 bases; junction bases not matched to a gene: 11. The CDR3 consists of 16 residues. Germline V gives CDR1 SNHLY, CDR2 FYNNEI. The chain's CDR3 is CASRTGAGGGTDTQYF. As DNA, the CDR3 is TGTGCCAGCAGGACCGGGGCCGGGGGGGGAACAGATACGCAGTATTTT.

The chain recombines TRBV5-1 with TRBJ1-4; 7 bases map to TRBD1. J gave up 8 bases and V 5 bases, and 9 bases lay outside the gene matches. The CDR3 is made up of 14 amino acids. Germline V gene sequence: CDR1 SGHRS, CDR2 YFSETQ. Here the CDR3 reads CASSFDRVGEKLFF. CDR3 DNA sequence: TGCGCCAGCAGTTTTGACAGGGTAGGAGAAAAACTGTTTTTT.

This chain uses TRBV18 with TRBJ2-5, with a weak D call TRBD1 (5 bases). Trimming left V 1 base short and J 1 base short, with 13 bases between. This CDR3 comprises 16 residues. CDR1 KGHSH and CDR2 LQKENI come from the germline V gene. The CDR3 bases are TGTGCCAGCTCACCACGGGTGACAGACTTCCAAGAGACCCAGTACTTC. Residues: CASSPRVTDFQETQYF.

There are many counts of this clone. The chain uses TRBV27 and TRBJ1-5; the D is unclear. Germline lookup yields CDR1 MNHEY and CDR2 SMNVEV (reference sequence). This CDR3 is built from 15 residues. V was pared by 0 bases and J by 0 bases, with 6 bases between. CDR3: CASSLSGDSNQPQHF. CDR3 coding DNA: TGTGCCAGCAGTTTATCGGGAGATAGCAATCAGCCCCAGCATTTT.

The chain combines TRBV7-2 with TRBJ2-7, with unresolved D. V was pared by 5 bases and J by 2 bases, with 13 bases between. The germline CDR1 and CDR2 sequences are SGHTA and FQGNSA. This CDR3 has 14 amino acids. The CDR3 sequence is CASSSVRWPYEQYF. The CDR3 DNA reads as TGTGCCAGCAGCAGCGTCCGATGGCCCTACGAGCAGTACTTC.

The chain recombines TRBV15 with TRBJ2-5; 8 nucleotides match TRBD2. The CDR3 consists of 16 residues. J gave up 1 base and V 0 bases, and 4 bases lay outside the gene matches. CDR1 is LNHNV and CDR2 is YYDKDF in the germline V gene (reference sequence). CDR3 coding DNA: TGTGCCACCAGCAGAGACAACGCGGGGGGCCAAGAGACCCAGTACTTC. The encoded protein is CATSRDNAGGQETQYF.

The DNA of the CDR3 is TGTGCCAGCAGCCTAGCAGGGGGGTACTCCTACGAGCAGTACTTC. It specifies CASSLAGGYSYEQYF. The V and J genes are TRBV27 and TRBJ2-7, with D tentatively TRBD1 (7 bases). V was pared by 6 bases and J by 0 bases, with 15 bases between. The CDR3 consists of 15 residues. CDR1 is MNHEY, CDR2 SMNVEV, per germline (reference sequence).

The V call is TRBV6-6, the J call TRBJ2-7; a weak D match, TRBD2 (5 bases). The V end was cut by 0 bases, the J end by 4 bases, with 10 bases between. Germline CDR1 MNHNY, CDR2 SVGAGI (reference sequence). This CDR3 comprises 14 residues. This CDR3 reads CASSYSTGRYEQYF. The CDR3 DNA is TGTGCCAGCAGTTACTCCACGGGAAGGTACGAGCAGTACTTC.

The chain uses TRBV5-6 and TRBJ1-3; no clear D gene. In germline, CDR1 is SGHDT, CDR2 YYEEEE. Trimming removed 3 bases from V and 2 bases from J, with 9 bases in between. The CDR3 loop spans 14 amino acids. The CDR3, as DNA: TGTGCCAGCAGCTCGACTGGTGCTGGAAACACCATATATTTT. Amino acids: CASSSTGAGNTIYF.

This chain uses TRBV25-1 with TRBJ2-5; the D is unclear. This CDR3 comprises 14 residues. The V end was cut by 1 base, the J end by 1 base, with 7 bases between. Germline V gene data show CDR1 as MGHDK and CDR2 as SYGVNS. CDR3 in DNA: TGTGCCAGCAGTGAATCTAGATTCCAAGAGACCCAGTACTTC. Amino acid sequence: CASSESRFQETQYF.

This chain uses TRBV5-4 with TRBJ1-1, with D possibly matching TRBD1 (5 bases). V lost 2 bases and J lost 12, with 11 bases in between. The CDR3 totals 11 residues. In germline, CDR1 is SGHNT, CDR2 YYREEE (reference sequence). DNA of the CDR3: TGTGCCAGCAGCTTCGGAGGGGAGACTTTCTTT. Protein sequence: CASSFGGETFF.

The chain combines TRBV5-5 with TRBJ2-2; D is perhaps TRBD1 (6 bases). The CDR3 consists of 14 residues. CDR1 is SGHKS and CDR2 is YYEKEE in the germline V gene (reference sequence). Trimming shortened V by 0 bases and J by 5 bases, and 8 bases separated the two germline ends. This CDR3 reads CASSLGQGTGELFF. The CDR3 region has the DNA TGTGCCAGCAGCTTGGGGCAGGGGACCGGGGAGCTGTTTTTT.